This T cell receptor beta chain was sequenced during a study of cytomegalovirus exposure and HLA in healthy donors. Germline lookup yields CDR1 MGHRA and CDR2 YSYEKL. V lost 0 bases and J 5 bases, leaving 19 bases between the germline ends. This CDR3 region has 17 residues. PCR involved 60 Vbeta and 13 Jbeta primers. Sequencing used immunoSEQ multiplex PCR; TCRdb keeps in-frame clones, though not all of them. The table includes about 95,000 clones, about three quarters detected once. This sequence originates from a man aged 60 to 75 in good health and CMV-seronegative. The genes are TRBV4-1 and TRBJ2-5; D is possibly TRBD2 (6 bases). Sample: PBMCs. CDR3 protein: CASSQEGVAVGRETQYF. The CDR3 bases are TGCGCCAGCAGCCAAGAGGGGGTAGCGGTCGGGCGGGAGACCCAGTACTTC.